The 25 T cell receptor beta chains in this list originate from one sample, sequenced in a study of cytomegalovirus exposure and HLA in healthy donors. Use of 60 Vbeta and 13 Jbeta primers characterized the PCR. Assay used: immunoSEQ multiplex PCR; TCRdb lists only in-frame clones, some missing. Of tens of thousands of clones in the sample, roughly 63% were seen once. The sequencing sample was made of PBMCs. The receptors stem from a boy between 10 and 17 years old in good health and CMV-seropositive.

The chain uses TRBV9 and TRBJ1-2; D is unresolved. V shed 0 bases and J shed 4 bases, with 10 bases lying between them. Germline CDR1 and CDR2: SGDLS and YYNGEE. This CDR3 comprises 14 residues. CDR3 loop: CASSVAGGGYGYTF. DNA for the CDR3: TGTGCCAGCAGCGTAGCTGGAGGAGGCTATGGCTACACCTTC.

This clone has only a few counts. The J gene is TRBJ2-5, the V gene TRBV4-3; D is possibly TRBD1 (5 bases). The CDR3 loop spans 17 amino acids. Germline-derived CDR1 and CDR2 are LGHNA and YSLEER. Trimming took 2 bases from V and 2 from J, leaving 18 bases between them. CDR3 coding DNA: TGCGCCAGCAGCCAATCTTTTTTTTCGACAGAGCAAGAGACCCAGTACTTC. It encodes CASSQSFFSTEQETQYF.

This chain links TRBV6-5 with TRBJ2-1; D may be TRBD1 (6 bases). Germline CDR1 and CDR2: MNHEY and SVGAGI. This CDR3 contains 15 residues. V shed 5 bases and J shed 5 bases, with 16 bases lying between them. The CDR3 DNA reads TGTGCCAGCAGTCTCTCGGACAGCCTTAACAATGAGCAGTTCTTC. Translated: CASSLSDSLNNEQFF.

This chain links TRBV28 with TRBJ2-5; TRBD1 agrees at 7 bases. This CDR3 spans 13 amino acids. V lost 6 bases to trimming and J lost 5 bases; unmatched junction nucleotides: 6. The V gene's germline CDR1 is MDHEN and CDR2 SYDVKM. CDR3 DNA sequence: TGTGCCAGCAGCCCAACAGGGGTGGAGACCCAGTACTTC. Translation gives CASSPTGVETQYF.

This clone came up a few times. V usage is TRBV19 and J usage is TRBJ2-7, with D perhaps TRBD1 (6 bases). Trimming took off 3 bases at V and 3 bases at J, with 15 bases between the two ends. Germline V gene data show CDR1 as LNHDA and CDR2 as SQIVND (reference sequence). CDR3 length: 15 amino acids. The CDR3 loop reads CASSMGHPGVYEQYF. The CDR3 nucleotides are TGTGCCAGTAGTATGGGACACCCTGGGGTCTACGAGCAGTACTTC. Filled out from reference TRBV19 and TRBJ2-7, the complete variable domain reads DGGITQSPKYLFRKEGQNVTLSCEQNLNHDAMYWYRQDPGQGLRLIYYSQIVNDFQKGDIAEGYSVSREKKESFPLTVTSAQKNPTAFYLCASSMGHPGVYEQYFGPGTRLTVT.

J is TRBJ1-1 and V is TRBV5-6, with TRBD1 matching 7 bases. From germline, CDR1 is SGHDT and CDR2 YYEEEE. There are 15 residues in the CDR3. With V trimmed by 4 bases and J by 0 bases, 6 bases remained unmatched. CDR3 DNA: TGTGCCAGCAGCGATGAGACAGGGCTGAACACTGAAGCTTTCTTT. This encodes CASSDETGLNTEAFF. The whole variable domain, filled in from reference TRBV5-6 and TRBJ1-1, reads DAGVTQSPTHLIKTRGQQVTLRCSPKSGHDTVSWYQQALGQGPQFIFQYYEEEERQRGNFPDRFSGHQFPNYSSELNVNALLLGDSALYLCASSDETGLNTEAFFGQGTRLTVV.

CDR3 DNA: TGTGCCAGCAGTGAACGATTCAGCTCCTACGAGCAGTACTTC. Residues: CASSERFSSYEQYF. This rearrangement joins TRBV6-1 to TRBJ2-7; unclear D gene. From germline, CDR1 is MNHNS and CDR2 SASEGT. This CDR3 has 14 residues. Trimming pared 2 bases from V and 0 bases from J, leaving 8 bases between.

The V and J genes are TRBV27 and TRBJ2-2, with TRBD1 matching over 9 bases. Trimming at V came to 8 bases and at J to 4 bases, leaving 11 bases not matched to a gene. The CDR3 totals 16 residues. Germline CDR1 MNHEY, CDR2 SMNVEV (reference sequence). This chain's CDR3 is CASGFTGGRGTGELFF. Written as DNA, the CDR3 is TGTGCCAGCGGCTTTACAGGGGGCCGCGGCACCGGGGAGCTGTTTTTT.

This chain connects TRBV5-1 to TRBJ2-6, with D tentatively TRBD2 (6 bases). V shed 4 bases and J shed 3 bases, with 11 bases lying between them. There are 15 residues in the CDR3. Germline V CDR1 and CDR2: SGHRS, YFSETQ. This chain's CDR3 is CASSELAHGANVLTF. CDR3 in DNA: TGCGCCAGCAGCGAACTAGCTCATGGGGCCAACGTCCTGACTTTC.

This clone appeared once. The chain has TRBV7-2 and TRBJ1-2; 10 bases are a match to TRBD1. CDR1 and CDR2 (germline): SGHTA, FQGNSA. V dropped 7 bases and J dropped 5; count of bases not matched to a gene: 7. CDR3 size: 14 residues. CDR3 sequence: CASTGQGGIYGYTF. CDR3 sequence (DNA): TGTGCCAGCACCGGACAGGGGGGTATTTATGGCTACACCTTC.

This chain links TRBV18 with TRBJ1-1, with TRBD1 as a possible D gene (5 bases). Trimming cost V 3 bases and J 4 bases, with 15 bases left between them. The CDR3 has 15 amino acids. Germline CDR1 KGHSH, CDR2 LQKENI. CDR3 nucleotides: TGTGCCAGCTCACCCATGGGGCAGGGCTCCACTGAAGCTTTCTTT. It is translated as CASSPMGQGSTEAFF.

The CDR3 reads CASSLGRQGALYF. For the CDR3, the DNA is TGTGCCAGCAGCTTAGGGCGCCAGGGGGCTTTGTACTTC. V gene TRBV7-2 combines with J gene TRBJ2-7; the match to TRBD1 covers 8 bases. The CDR3 length is 13 residues. Germline CDR1 is SGHTA and CDR2 is FQGNSA. V lost 1 base and J lost 12; bases outside the gene matches: 8. The full variable domain, rest sourced from reference TRBV7-2 and TRBJ2-7, is GAGVSQSPSNKVTEKGKDVELRCDPISGHTALYWYRQSLGQGLEFLIYFQGNSAPDKSGLPSDRFSAERTGGSVSTLTIQRTQQEDSAVYLCASSLGRQGALYFGPGTRLTVT.

The chain carries TRBV27 and TRBJ1-1, with D perhaps matching TRBD1 (5 bases). Trimming shortened V by 11 bases and J by 2 bases, and 15 bases separated the two germline ends. In germline, CDR1 is MNHEY, CDR2 SMNVEV (reference sequence). The CDR3 totals 13 residues. The CDR3 region is CAGRLGGNTEAFF. CDR3 bases: TGTGCCGGCCGCCTCGGGGGTAACACTGAAGCTTTCTTT.

V gene TRBV18 combines with J gene TRBJ1-1, with 8 bases matching TRBD1. From germline, CDR1 is KGHSH and CDR2 LQKENI. The CDR3 totals 13 residues. Germline trimming cut 8 bases from V and 3 bases from J; bases unmatched to any gene: 5. The CDR3 sequence: CASATTGDTEAFF. The CDR3 DNA follows: TGTGCCAGCGCTACGACAGGGGACACTGAAGCTTTCTTT.

V usage is TRBV28 and J usage is TRBJ1-1; D call uncertain. Trimming stripped 2 bases from V and 7 bases from J, with 14 bases between. Looked up from germline, CDR1 is MDHEN and CDR2 is SYDVKM. CDR3 size: 14 residues. This chain's CDR3 is CASSLVGLRGEAFF. The CDR3 DNA sequence: TGTGCCAGCAGTTTAGTGGGTCTTCGGGGTGAAGCTTTCTTT.

The V gene is TRBV19, the J gene TRBJ1-5; a weak D match, TRBD1 (5 bases). The germline V gene encodes CDR1 LNHDA and CDR2 SQIVND (reference sequence). V lost 7 bases and J 2 bases, leaving 9 bases between the germline ends. The CDR3 is 13 amino acids. The CDR3 nucleotides read TGTGCCAGTAAACAACAGGGCAATCAGCCCCAGCATTTT. This codes for CASKQQGNQPQHF.

The rearrangement links TRBV7-3 to TRBJ1-1, with D perhaps matching TRBD1 (6 bases). V was cut by 0 bases and J by 4 bases, with 15 bases left in between. Germline values: CDR1 SGHTA, CDR2 FQGTGA. CDR3 length: 16 amino acids. The CDR3 bases are TGTGCCAGCAGCTTAACCGACAACAGGGTCGGCACTGAAGCTTTCTTT. This sequence encodes CASSLTDNRVGTEAFF.

In regard to this clone: In the same sample, other DNA sequences code for this CDR3. The rearrangement joins TRBV5-1 to TRBJ1-3; the match to TRBD1 covers 7 bases. This CDR3 has 14 amino acids. V lost 0 bases, J lost 4 bases, and 1 base stayed unmatched. From germline, CDR1 is SGHRS and CDR2 YFSETQ. The CDR3 DNA sequence: TGCGCCAGCAGCTTGGCAGGGGGAGGAAACACCATATATTTT. This gives the protein CASSLAGGGNTIYF.

The chain is built from TRBV27 and TRBJ1-1; no firm D call. Germline CDR1 reads MNHEY; CDR2 reads SMNVEV (reference sequence). Trimming left V 4 bases short and J 7 bases short, with 19 bases between. The CDR3 contains 15 residues. The CDR3 sequence is CASSSPGRTVDEAFF. CDR3 sequence (DNA): TGTGCCAGCAGTTCGCCCGGACGGACTGTAGATGAAGCTTTCTTT.

The gene calls are TRBV4-3 and TRBJ2-2; the match to TRBD1 covers 12 bases. Looked up from germline, CDR1 is LGHNA and CDR2 is YSLEER. The CDR3 contains 16 residues. Unmatched junction bases numbered 4, after V lost 4 bases and J lost 4 bases. The CDR3 spells CASSPGTGGFTGELFF. The CDR3, as DNA: TGCGCCAGCAGCCCCGGGACAGGGGGCTTCACCGGGGAGCTGTTTTTT.

This clone was seen only a few times. The CDR3, as DNA: TGTGCCAGCAGTGTAATGACAGCGCCTAATGAAAAACTGTTTTTT. The encoded protein is CASSVMTAPNEKLFF. The chain uses TRBV6-1 and TRBJ1-4; possibly TRBD1 for D (5 bases). Looked up from germline, CDR1 is MNHNS and CDR2 is SASEGT. The CDR3 totals 15 residues. V was pared by 4 bases and J by 3 bases, with 12 bases between.

In its sample, this clone was seen a few times. This chain links TRBV5-6 with TRBJ2-7; TRBD2 agrees at 8 bases. The CDR3 is 14 amino acids. J gave up 2 bases and V 6 bases, and 7 bases lay outside the gene matches. From germline, CDR1 is SGHDT and CDR2 YYEEEE. CDR3 sequence (DNA): TGTGCCAGCAATGTAGCAGCGGGGGCCTACGAGCAGTACTTC. Amino acid sequence: CASNVAAGAYEQYF.

This clone was seen only a few times. The chain combines TRBV4-3 with TRBJ2-7; TRBD1 matches 8 bases. The V segment lost 2 bases and the J segment 0 bases; nucleotides outside the gene matches: 3. The CDR3 contains 15 residues. Per germline, CDR1 LGHNA and CDR2 YSLEER. For the CDR3, the DNA is TGCGCCAGCAGCCAAAGGACAGGGAGCTCCTACGAGCAGTACTTC. Protein: CASSQRTGSSYEQYF.

V is TRBV19 and J is TRBJ2-1, with 7 bases that match TRBD1. Trimming at V came to 6 bases and at J to 3 bases, leaving 5 bases not matched to a gene. This CDR3 is 14 amino acids long. Germline V lookup: CDR1 LNHDA, CDR2 SQIVND (reference sequence). For the CDR3, the DNA is TGTGCCAGTAGGACCGGACAGGACTACAATGAGCAGTTCTTC. As protein: CASRTGQDYNEQFF. Using reference TRBV19 and TRBJ2-1 for the parts outside the CDR3, the full variable domain is DGGITQSPKYLFRKEGQNVTLSCEQNLNHDAMYWYRQDPGQGLRLIYYSQIVNDFQKGDIAEGYSVSREKKESFPLTVTSAQKNPTAFYLCASRTGQDYNEQFFGPGTRLTVL.

CDR3 residues: CASSLNIGVNTEAFF. Here the CDR3 DNA reads TGTGCCAGCAGCTTAAATATTGGAGTGAACACTGAAGCTTTCTTT. This chain uses TRBV7-9 with TRBJ1-1; D remains unclear. Per germline, CDR1 SEHNR and CDR2 FQNEAQ (reference sequence). The CDR3 totals 15 residues. V lost 2 bases and J lost 0, with 10 bases in between. Full variable domain (remainder filled in from reference TRBV7-9 and TRBJ1-1): DTGVSQNPRHKITKRGQNVTFRCDPISEHNRLYWYRQTLGQGPEFLTYFQNEAQLEKSRLLSDRFSAERPKGSFSTLEIQRTEQGDSAMYLCASSLNIGVNTEAFFGQGTRLTVV.